Listed below are T cell receptor beta chains from one sample, sequenced in a study of blood T cells in healthy people across ages. TCRdb fed the 5' RACE reads into MiXCR, producing one record per CDR3 protein. This table holds some 1.6 million distinct CDR3 sequences, about 31% found once. Sequencing used blood. Receptors were obtained from a woman aged 25-40 years in good health. Each CDR3 is given with its conserved first and last residue. D genes are given only for firm matches. Some rows mark clone size as missing; the rest say once, few, many or name a class of expanded clone.

>TRBJ1-2|-|few|TRBV4-1
CASSQGLQARRLYGYTF
TGCGCCAGCAGCCAAGGTTTACAGGCCCGCCGCCTCTATGGCTACACCTTC
>TRBJ2-3|TRBD1|few|TRBV6-6
CASSDPRDRAADTQYF
TGTGCCAGCAGTGACCCCCGGGACAGGGCGGCAGATACGCAGTATTTT
>TRBJ2-2|-|-|TRBV27
CASSLTVGGAGGELFF
TGTGCCAGCAGTTTAACAGTCGGGGGCGCCGGCGGGGAGCTGTTTTTT
>TRBJ1-2|-|few|TRBV5-5
CASSLWDTSEGYTF
TGTGCCAGCAGCTTGTGGGACACCAGCGAAGGCTACACCTTC
>TRBJ2-7|-|few|TRBV27
CASSLVDASYEQYF
TGTGCCAGCAGCCTGGTGGACGCATCCTACGAGCAGTACTTC
>TRBJ2-2|TRBD2|-|TRBV6-6
CASTDEAAGVGELFF
TGTGCCAGCACCGATGAGGCGGCGGGAGTCGGGGAGCTGTTTTTT
>TRBJ2-2|-|-|TRBV20-1
CSALTARATGELFF
TGCAGTGCCTTGACAGCTAGGGCCACCGGGGAGCTGTTTTTT
>TRBJ2-7|TRBD2|many|TRBV7-9
CASSSPGLAGSEQYF
TGTGCCAGCAGCTCGCCGGGACTAGCGGGGTCCGAGCAGTACTTC
>TRBJ1-2|-|-|TRBV7-3
CASPTPVPLNYGYTF
TGTGCCAGCCCGACGCCGGTACCTCTTAACTATGGCTACACCTTC
>TRBJ1-6|TRBD1|-|TRBV7-9
CASSLVGTVTSPLHF
TGTGCCAGCAGCTTAGTGGGGACAGTAACGTCACCCCTCCACTTT
>TRBJ1-5|-|few|TRBV6-6
CASRKGTDGTPQHF
TGTGCCAGCAGAAAAGGGACCGACGGGACGCCCCAGCATTTT
>TRBJ2-7|-|few|TRBV20-1
CSVTGSPYEQYF
TGCAGTGTGACGGGTTCGCCCTACGAGCAGTACTTC
>TRBJ2-1|TRBD2|few|TRBV5-1
CASAMSGSTYNEQFF
TGCGCCAGTGCAATGAGCGGGAGTACCTACAATGAGCAGTTCTTC
>TRBJ2-7|TRBD1|few|TRBV20-1
CSARGQSKEQYF
TGCAGTGCTAGGGGACAGTCTAAAGAGCAGTACTTC
>TRBJ2-3|-|-|TRBV29-1
CSVLLGGAEDTQYF
TGCAGCGTTCTTTTGGGGGGGGCTGAAGATACGCAGTATTTT
>TRBJ1-1|-|-|TRBV5-1
CASTQTQMDTEAFF
TGCGCCAGCACGCAGACACAGATGGACACTGAAGCTTTCTTT
>TRBJ2-1|TRBD1|few|TRBV15
CATSREQGSLDEQFF
TGTGCCACCAGCAGAGAACAGGGGTCACTGGATGAGCAGTTCTTC
>TRBJ1-1|-|many|TRBV10-3
CAISEDRIDTEAFF
TGTGCCATCAGTGAGGACAGAATAGACACTGAAGCTTTCTTT
>TRBJ2-7|TRBD1|-|TRBV7-9
CASSSPPGGATHEQYF
TGTGCCAGCAGCTCACCCCCAGGGGGCGCAACCCACGAGCAGTACTTC
>TRBJ1-4|-|-|TRBV4-1
CASSQVTGLNEKLFF
TGCGCCAGCAGCCAAGTGACAGGTCTTAATGAAAAACTGTTTTTT
>TRBJ1-5|-|few|TRBV12-3/TRBV12-4
CASSLDGRRQPQHF
TGTGCCAGCAGTTTAGACGGGAGGCGTCAGCCCCAGCATTTT
>TRBJ2-1|TRBD2|-|TRBV9
CASSTQVGGRGNEQFF
TGTGCCAGCAGCACCCAGGTGGGCGGGAGAGGCAATGAGCAGTTCTTC
>TRBJ1-2|-|-|TRBV4-1
CASSDTGGDYGYTF
TGCGCCAGCAGCGATACCGGGGGAGACTATGGCTACACCTTC
>TRBJ2-5|TRBD1|-|TRBV4-1
CASSQSPGQGLWETQYF
TGCGCCAGCAGCCAGTCACCGGGACAGGGGTTATGGGAGACCCAGTACTTC
>TRBJ2-5|-|many|TRBV29-1
CSVDVLGLETQYF
TGCAGCGTTGATGTTTTAGGTCTGGAGACCCAGTACTTC
>TRBJ2-1|TRBD2|few|TRBV10-3
CAIGTSGGRGNEQFF
TGTGCCATCGGTACTAGCGGGGGCCGCGGCAATGAGCAGTTCTTC
>TRBJ2-5|TRBD2|-|TRBV27
CASSTGRAYNEQYF
TGTGCCAGCAGCACGGGGAGGGCATACAATGAGCAGTACTTC
>TRBJ2-3|TRBD2|many|TRBV20-1
CSAMYSGSLAEQYF
TGCAGTGCTATGTATAGCGGGAGCCTAGCGGAGCAGTATTTT
>TRBJ1-6|-|-|TRBV29-1
CSAREKQDSPLHF
TGCAGCGCCAGGGAAAAACAAGATTCACCCCTCCACTTT
>TRBJ2-7|-|-|TRBV7-9
CASSLEASADEQYF
TGTGCCAGCAGCTTAGAGGCTAGCGCGGACGAGCAGTACTTC
>TRBJ2-3|TRBD2|many|TRBV20-1
CSARVAGDTDTQYF
TGCAGTGCTAGAGTAGCGGGGGACACAGATACGCAGTATTTT
>TRBJ2-1|-|-|TRBV30
CAFRNSYNEQFF
TGTGCCTTCAGGAATTCCTACAATGAGCAGTTCTTC
>TRBJ2-7|-|-|TRBV30
CAWSGLESAEYEQYF
TGTGCCTGGAGTGGACTAGAGAGCGCCGAATACGAGCAGTACTTC
>TRBJ1-4|TRBD1|-|TRBV28
CASTQGQGYEKLFF
TGTGCCAGCACCCAGGGACAGGGGTATGAAAAACTGTTTTTT
>TRBJ2-1|-|few|TRBV27
CASKPGTPSRNEQFF
TGTGCCAGCAAGCCCGGGACTCCCTCACGCAATGAGCAGTTCTTC
>TRBJ2-7|-|-|TRBV6-1
CASSAGRPYEQYF
TGTGCCAGCAGTGCCGGCAGGCCCTACGAGCAGTACTTC
>TRBJ2-3|-|-|TRBV20-1
CSARVGGTATDTQYF
TGCAGTGCTAGGGTGGGCGGGACCGCCACAGATACGCAGTATTTT
>TRBJ2-5|TRBD2|-|TRBV15
CATSSRAGLAEQETQYF
TGTGCCACCAGCTCACGCGCGGGACTAGCGGAGCAAGAGACCCAGTACTTC
>TRBJ2-7|-|-|TRBV28
CASIPGGGSEQYF
TGTGCCAGCATCCCAGGTGGGGGATCCGAGCAGTACTTC
>TRBJ2-5|TRBD1|few|TRBV7-2
CASSFRGGWLQETQYF
TGTGCCAGCAGCTTCAGAGGGGGCTGGCTCCAAGAGACCCAGTACTTC
>TRBJ2-7|-|-|TRBV5-1
CASPFYEQYF
TGCGCCAGCCCATTCTACGAGCAGTACTTC
>TRBJ2-7|TRBD1|few|TRBV4-2
CASSQGDSLFYEQYF
TGTGCCAGCAGCCAAGGGGACAGCCTATTCTACGAGCAGTACTTC